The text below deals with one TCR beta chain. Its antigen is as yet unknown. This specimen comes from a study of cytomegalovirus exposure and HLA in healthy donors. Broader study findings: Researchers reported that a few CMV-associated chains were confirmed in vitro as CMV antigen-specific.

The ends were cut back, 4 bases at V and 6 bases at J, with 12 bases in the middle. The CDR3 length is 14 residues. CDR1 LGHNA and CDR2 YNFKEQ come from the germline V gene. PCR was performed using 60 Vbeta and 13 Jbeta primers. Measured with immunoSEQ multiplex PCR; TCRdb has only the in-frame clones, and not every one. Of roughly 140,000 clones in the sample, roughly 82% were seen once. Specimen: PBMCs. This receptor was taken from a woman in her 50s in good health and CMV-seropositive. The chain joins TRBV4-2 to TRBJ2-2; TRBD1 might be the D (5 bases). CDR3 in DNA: TGTGCCAGCAGCCCGACAGTGGTTTCCGGGGAGCTGTTTTTT. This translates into CASSPTVVSGELFF.